One sample yielded the 24 T cell receptor beta chains listed below, sequenced in a study of cytomegalovirus exposure and HLA in healthy donors (dated 2017 in TCRdb). Library construction relied on the immunoSEQ multiplex PCR assay. For the multiplex PCR, a mixture combining 60 forward primers for TCR Vbeta segments and 13 reverse primers for TCR Jbeta segments was used. TCRdb carries this immuneACCESS record with in-frame sequences only. Its versions omit some clonotypes, under half of them owing to an unresolved V gene in the studies checked, with the rest unexplained. For this sample the table gives 150,000 to 200,000 clones, of which 77% were detected only once. The ten largest clones take up 1.5% to 2% of the sample. Sequencing used PBMCs. The receptors were gathered from a woman younger than 45 in good health and CMV-seronegative.

V gene TRBV9 combines with J gene TRBJ2-7; TRBD2 agrees at 8 bases. Germline V gene lookup returns CDR1 SGDLS and CDR2 YYNGEE. The CDR3 totals 18 residues. V gave up 3 bases and J gave up 2 bases; unmatched junction bases: 16. CDR3 loop: CASSAGFGLAGTTYEQYF. CDR3 nucleotide sequence: TGTGCCAGCAGCGCGGGGTTTGGTCTAGCGGGTACCACCTACGAGCAGTACTTC.

CDR3 in DNA: TGTGCCAGCAGCCAGGGACTAGCGGGAGGGCCAGGCGATACGCAGTATTTT. Translated: CASSQGLAGGPGDTQYF. The chain joins TRBV7-9 to TRBJ2-3, with TRBD2 identical over 16 bases. The CDR3 has 17 residues. Trimming removed 5 bases from V and 6 bases from J; junction bases left unmatched: 8. Germline values: CDR1 SEHNR, CDR2 FQNEAQ (reference sequence).

Details on this clone: At one boundary the junction diverges from the germline segment, which might be a read error. The CDR3 loop reads CASSVQGVTTEKLFF. The CDR3 DNA follows: TGTGCCAGTAGTGTTCAGGGTGTAACTACTGAAAAACTGTTTTTT. The chain has TRBV19 and TRBJ1-4, with D possibly matching TRBD1 (5 bases). This CDR3 has 15 residues. CDR1 LNHDA and CDR2 SQIVND come from the germline V gene (reference sequence).

The rearrangement links TRBV6-1 to TRBJ1-1, with D possibly TRBD1 on 5 matching bases. The V gene's germline CDR1 is MNHNS and CDR2 SASEGT. This CDR3 region has 14 residues. V lost 7 bases and J lost 4, with 16 bases in between. CDR3 bases: TGTGCCAGCACGGCAGGGTATTCGGGCACTGAAGCTTTCTTT. It is translated as CASTAGYSGTEAFF.

The rearrangement links TRBV28 to TRBJ2-7, with 7 bases that match TRBD1. Trimming took 8 bases from V and 3 from J; bases not matched to a gene: 4. The CDR3 contains 12 residues. From germline, CDR1 is MDHEN and CDR2 SYDVKM. In DNA form, the CDR3 reads TGTGCCAGCGAGGGACAGAGCTACGAGCAGTACTTC. Amino acid sequence: CASEGQSYEQYF.

This clone has only one observation. The chain links TRBV5-1 to TRBJ2-2; D is undetermined. Trimming stripped 1 base from V and 8 bases from J, with 3 bases between. The CDR3 has 11 amino acids. Germline V gene lookup returns CDR1 SGHRS and CDR2 YFSETQ. CDR3 bases: TGCGCCAGCAGCTTGCGGGGGGAGCTGTTTTTT. The encoded protein is CASSLRGELFF.

CDR3 sequence: CASSPTDRGRYMNTEAFF. The DNA of the CDR3 is TGTGCCAGCAGCCCAACGGACAGGGGGAGATATATGAACACTGAAGCTTTCTTT. J is TRBJ1-1 and V is TRBV7-3; TRBD1 matches at 10 bases. The ends lost 5 bases at V and 0 bases at J; junction bases unmatched: 12. There are 18 residues in the CDR3. Germline-derived CDR1 and CDR2 are SGHTA and FQGTGA.

The chain has TRBV4-3 and TRBJ2-5; no definite D call. Germline V lookup: CDR1 LGHNA, CDR2 YSLEER. The V gene lost 0 bases and the J gene lost 5 bases, with 7 bases spanning the gap. The CDR3 runs to 13 residues. In nucleotides, the CDR3 is TGCGCCAGCAGCCAAGATATGTTGGAGACCCAGTACTTC. Protein sequence: CASSQDMLETQYF.

The chain links TRBV14 to TRBJ2-2, with 8 nucleotides matching TRBD2. This CDR3 has 16 amino acids. The V gene end was trimmed by 3 bases and the J gene end by 5 bases; junction bases not matched to a gene: 8. Per the germline V gene, CDR1 is SGHDN and CDR2 is FVKESK. The CDR3 is CASSHSRLARTGELFF. The CDR3 DNA sequence: TGTGCCAGCAGCCACTCCAGACTAGCGCGGACCGGGGAGCTGTTTTTT.

With respect to this clone: Other DNA sequences of this sample code for an identical CDR3. This chain joins TRBV2 and TRBJ1-6, with D tentatively TRBD1 (5 bases). The CDR3 consists of 16 residues. V shed 6 bases and J shed 5 bases, with 17 bases lying between them. Germline V gives CDR1 SNHLY, CDR2 FYNNEI. This CDR3 reads CASRAGGVLDNSPLHF. DNA for the CDR3: TGTGCCAGCAGGGCTGGGGGGGTTCTGGATAATTCACCCCTCCACTTT.

The chain recombines TRBV29-1 with TRBJ1-1, with D possibly being TRBD1 (5 bases). The germline V and J ends were trimmed by 5 bases and 1 base, with 11 bases remaining between them. Germline V CDR1 and CDR2: SQVTM, ANQGSEA. The CDR3 contains 13 residues. CDR3 in amino acids: CSVSETANTEAFF. The CDR3 bases are TGCAGCGTTTCGGAGACAGCGAACACTGAAGCTTTCTTT.

The chain employs TRBV4-2 and TRBJ2-5, with 16 bases identical to TRBD2. The CDR3 has 17 residues. The V gene's germline CDR1 is LGHNA and CDR2 YNFKEQ. V shed 4 bases and J 5 bases; nucleotides not matched to a gene: 7. The CDR3 nucleotides read TGTGCCAGCAGCCTGGGGACTAGCGGGAGGGCCGGGGAGACCCAGTACTTC. This codes for CASSLGTSGRAGETQYF.

For this clone: Given the absence of the conserved phenylalanine or tryptophan at the CDR3 end, a read error is likely. The rearrangement uses TRBV6-1 and TRBJ1-2; D gene ambiguous. Trimming removed 1 base from V and 5 bases from J, with 11 bases in between. The CDR3 extends over 14 amino acids. Germline CDR1 and CDR2: MNHNS and SASEGT. CDR3 coding DNA: TGTGCCAGCAGTGAAGGAGGCCTGAGATATGGCTACACCGTC. Translating it yields CASSEGGLRYGYTV.

The chain joins TRBV28 to TRBJ2-7; the D gene is possibly TRBD1 (5 bases). Germline V gene data show CDR1 as MDHEN and CDR2 as SYDVKM. Trimming left V 6 bases short and J 7 bases short, with 16 bases between. CDR3 length: 13 amino acids. The CDR3 loop reads CASSLMGPREQYF. The CDR3 nucleotides read TGTGCCAGCAGCCTAATGGGGCCTCGGGAGCAGTACTTC.

The chain joins TRBV5-8 to TRBJ1-1, with D maybe TRBD1 (5 bases). This CDR3 spans 15 amino acids. CDR1 and CDR2 from the germline V gene are SGHTS and YDEGEE. The ends were cut back, 2 bases at V and 5 bases at J, with 16 bases in the middle. CDR3 residues: CASSFFRRAGTEAFF. The CDR3, as DNA: TGTGCCAGCAGCTTCTTTCGAAGGGCAGGGACTGAAGCTTTCTTT.

The chain links TRBV10-3 to TRBJ2-7; 7 positions match TRBD1. Losses at the gene ends were 3 bases for V and 3 bases for J; bases not matched to a gene: 8. The CDR3 sequence is 15 residues long. Germline V CDR1 and CDR2: ENHRY, SYGVKD. CDR3 protein: CAISDLTGDVYEQYF. For the CDR3, the DNA is TGTGCCATCAGTGACTTAACAGGGGATGTCTACGAGCAGTACTTC.

CDR3 DNA sequence: TGTGCCAGCAGCCGGGGTCGGGACAGGTACGAGCAGTACTTC. Protein sequence: CASSRGRDRYEQYF. V is TRBV7-2 and J is TRBJ2-7; 8 nucleotides match TRBD1. CDR1 and CDR2 (germline): SGHTA, FQGNSA. J gave up 4 bases and V 5 bases, and 7 bases lay outside the gene matches. The CDR3 is made up of 14 amino acids.

This chain joins TRBV19 and TRBJ2-1; 15 bases fit TRBD2. Germline trimming cut 3 bases from V and 11 bases from J; bases unmatched to any gene: 5. CDR3 length: 15 residues. Germline V lookup: CDR1 LNHDA, CDR2 SQIVND (reference sequence). CDR3 sequence (DNA): TGTGCCAGTAGTATGACCGGGACTAGCGGGGGGAAGCAGTTCTTC. Its translation: CASSMTGTSGGKQFF.

This rearrangement joins TRBV7-2 to TRBJ2-2; 15 bases agree with TRBD2. This CDR3 contains 15 residues. Losses at the gene ends were 4 bases for V and 9 bases for J; bases not matched to a gene: 3. Germline CDR1 SGHTA, CDR2 FQGNSA. CDR3 amino acids: CASSSGLAGGRELFF. The CDR3 DNA is TGTGCCAGCAGCTCCGGACTAGCGGGGGGGAGGGAGCTGTTTTTT. Complete variable domain (other parts from reference TRBV7-2 and TRBJ2-2): GAGVSQSPSNKVTEKGKDVELRCDPISGHTALYWYRQSLGQGLEFLIYFQGNSAPDKSGLPSDRFSAERTGGSVSTLTIQRTQQEDSAVYLCASSSGLAGGRELFFGEGSRLTVL.

This sequence joins TRBV5-1 and TRBJ1-2, with TRBD1 matching 7 bases. This CDR3 region has 13 residues. CDR1 and CDR2 (germline): SGHRS, YFSETQ. Trimming removed 3 bases from V and 3 bases from J; junction bases left unmatched: 2. The CDR3 bases are TGCGCCAGCAGCTCAACAGGGGACTATGGCTACACCTTC. This encodes CASSSTGDYGYTF.

Comments on this clone: At one boundary the junction diverges from the germline segment, which might be a read error. The chain is built from TRBV10-3 and TRBJ1-2; tentatively, D is TRBD1 (6 bases). This CDR3 spans 14 amino acids. Germline values: CDR1 ENHRY, CDR2 SYGVKD. CDR3 amino acids: CAISESTSGVGYPF. In nucleotides, the CDR3 is TGTGCCATCAGTGAGTCGACGTCAGGGGTTGGCTACCCCTTC.

This clone was observed a handful of times. CDR3 loop: CASSSLGDDGQYF. In DNA form, the CDR3 reads TGTGCCAGCAGCTCCCTCGGAGACGACGGGCAGTACTTC. The J gene is TRBJ2-7, the V gene TRBV7-9, with D hard to call. Trimming shortened V by 4 bases and J by 9 bases, and 16 bases separated the two germline ends. Germline lookup yields CDR1 SEHNR and CDR2 FQNEAQ (reference sequence). The CDR3 contains 13 residues.

This rearrangement joins TRBV7-8 to TRBJ2-7, with a possible D match to TRBD1 (6 bases). There are 16 residues in the CDR3. Trimming removed 5 bases at V and 3 bases at J, with 20 bases between. Germline V gene sequence: CDR1 SGHVS, CDR2 FQNEAQ. The CDR3 region is CASSPYPWGQSYEQYF. The CDR3 coding sequence is TGTGCCAGCAGCCCATACCCGTGGGGACAAAGCTACGAGCAGTACTTC.

This clone was counted ten times or more. The genes are TRBV25-1 and TRBJ1-1, with a possible D match to TRBD1 (6 bases). There are 16 residues in the CDR3. The V and J ends lost 4 bases and 0 bases respectively, with 15 bases between them. Germline CDR1 reads MGHDK; CDR2 reads SYGVNS. The CDR3 spells CASSGFPGQMNTEAFF. CDR3 DNA: TGTGCCAGCAGTGGATTTCCAGGACAGATGAACACTGAAGCTTTCTTT.